These 25 T cell receptor beta chains share one sample of origin, sequenced in a study of blood T cell repertoires in COVID-19. The table came from immunoSEQ multiplex PCR; TCRdb's copy has only in-frame clones and leaves some out. The sample holds 85,000 to 100,000 clones; around nine tenths are singletons and the top ten take about 1.8%. Sequenced input: peripheral blood. All receptors derive from a man in his 60s with acute or convalescent COVID-19.

The chain uses TRBV27 and TRBJ1-2; no clear D. With 3 bases removed from V and 8 bases from J, the gap between germline ends came to 13 bases. CDR3 length equals 13 residues. Germline CDR1 MNHEY, CDR2 SMNVEV (reference sequence). DNA for the CDR3: TGTGCCAGCAGTTTTGGAAGAGGGCGAGGCTACACCTTC. Its protein product is CASSFGRGRGYTF.

This clone occurred a few times. This chain links TRBV2 with TRBJ1-2, with unresolved D. Germline V CDR1 and CDR2: SNHLY, FYNNEI. The germline V and J ends were trimmed by 3 bases and 8 bases, with 13 bases remaining between them. The CDR3 consists of 13 residues. This CDR3 reads CASSDADPRGYTF. CDR3 DNA: TGTGCCAGCAGTGACGCGGATCCGAGGGGCTACACCTTC.

V is TRBV7-2 and J is TRBJ1-1; D possibly corresponds to TRBD1 (5 bases). In germline, CDR1 is SGHTA, CDR2 FQGNSA. CDR3 length: 13 amino acids. Trimming took 5 bases from V and 1 from J, leaving 8 bases between them. CDR3 sequence: CASSPQGNTEAFF. The CDR3 coding sequence is TGTGCCAGCAGCCCCCAGGGGAACACTGAAGCTTTCTTT.

The rearrangement uses TRBV7-2 and TRBJ1-2; 7 positions match TRBD1. CDR3 length: 14 residues. The germline gives CDR1 SGHTA, CDR2 FQGNSA. With 4 bases clipped from V and 7 bases from J, the junction kept 9 bases outside the gene matches. The CDR3 region has the DNA TGTGCCAGCAGCTACCAAACAGGGGATCGTGGCTACACCTTC. Its protein product is CASSYQTGDRGYTF. The full variable domain, with the rest looked up from reference TRBV7-2 and TRBJ1-2, is GAGVSQSPSNKVTEKGKDVELRCDPISGHTALYWYRQSLGQGLEFLIYFQGNSAPDKSGLPSDRFSAERTGGSVSTLTIQRTQQEDSAVYLCASSYQTGDRGYTFGSGTRLTVV.

This rearrangement joins TRBV12-3 or TRBV12-4 to TRBJ1-2; 9 nucleotides match TRBD1. V was pared by 5 bases and J by 4 bases, with 2 bases of the junction left unmatched. There are 13 residues in the CDR3. CDR3 in DNA: TGTGCCAGCAGTGGGGACAGGGTCTATGGCTACACCTTC. It is translated as CASSGDRVYGYTF.

The chain employs TRBV7-6 and TRBJ1-1, with TRBD1 identical over 10 bases. The germline V gene has CDR1 SGHVS and CDR2 FNYEAQ. V dropped 5 bases and J dropped 3; count of bases not matched to a gene: 6. This CDR3 is built from 15 residues. Written as DNA, the CDR3 is TGTGCCAGCAGCCCATCCGGGACAGGGGACACTGAAGCTTTCTTT. Protein product: CASSPSGTGDTEAFF.

The chain employs TRBV20-1 and TRBJ1-2, with a possible D match to TRBD1 (6 bases). Germline V gene lookup returns CDR1 DFQATT and CDR2 SNEGSKA (reference sequence). V dropped 8 bases and J dropped 4 bases, with 11 bases sitting between them. The CDR3 consists of 11 residues. The CDR3 DNA reads as TGCAGTTCCCCAGGGGTCTATGGCTACACCTTC. Its translation: CSSPGVYGYTF.

The chain couples TRBV6-5 to TRBJ1-2; D perhaps matches TRBD1 (5 bases). Between the trimmed V and J ends, which lost 0 bases and 8 bases, there was a span of 13 bases. CDR1 MNHEY and CDR2 SVGAGI come from the germline V gene. CDR3 length: 14 residues. CDR3 nucleotide sequence: TGTGCCAGCAGTTACTCTTTAGGACATATAGGCTACACCTTC. It encodes CASSYSLGHIGYTF.

J is TRBJ2-2 and V is TRBV28, with D perhaps TRBD1 (6 bases). This CDR3 is built from 15 residues. Germline-derived CDR1 and CDR2 are MDHEN and SYDVKM. V lost 6 bases to trimming and J lost 6 bases, with 17 bases between them. CDR3 loop: CASSRTADGAGELFF. The CDR3 DNA sequence: TGTGCCAGCAGCAGGACAGCCGACGGTGCCGGGGAGCTGTTTTTT.

This clone was counted a single time. The chain recombines TRBV7-2 with TRBJ2-3, with D perhaps matching TRBD1 (6 bases). The CDR3 is 16 amino acids. Trimming took off 4 bases at V and 5 bases at J, with 19 bases between the two ends. Germline V CDR1 and CDR2: SGHTA, FQGNSA. CDR3 DNA sequence: TGTGCCAGCAGCTCAGCGACAGGACGGCCGAGAGATACGCAGTATTTT. Translated: CASSSATGRPRDTQYF. The complete variable domain, with remaining parts taken from reference TRBV7-2 and TRBJ2-3, reads GAGVSQSPSNKVTEKGKDVELRCDPISGHTALYWYRQSLGQGLEFLIYFQGNSAPDKSGLPSDRFSAERTGGSVSTLTIQRTQQEDSAVYLCASSSATGRPRDTQYFGPGTRLTVL.

The rearrangement uses TRBV7-8 and TRBJ2-2; D remains ambiguous. Germline V gives CDR1 SGHVS, CDR2 FQNEAQ. There are 13 residues in the CDR3. Trimming removed 5 bases from V and 1 base from J, with 5 bases in between. CDR3 nucleotides: TGTGCCAGCAGCGCGGAGAACACCGGGGAGCTGTTTTTT. Its translation is CASSAENTGELFF. The whole variable domain, filled in from reference TRBV7-8 and TRBJ2-2, reads GAGVSQSPRYKVAKRGQDVALRCDPISGHVSLFWYQQALGQGPEFLTYFQNEAQLDKSGLPSDRFFAERPEGSVSTLKIQRTQQEDSAVYLCASSAENTGELFFGEGSRLTVL.

V and J are TRBV19 and TRBJ1-2, with D possibly TRBD1 on 6 matching bases. The V end lost 5 bases, the J end lost 8 bases, and 15 bases lay between the germline ends. Germline CDR1 reads LNHDA; CDR2 reads SQIVND (reference sequence). CDR3 length equals 13 residues. The DNA of the CDR3 is TGTGCCAGTAGTTCGGGACAAGGTGGCGGCTACACCTTC. Translated: CASSSGQGGGYTF. The full variable domain, rest sourced from reference TRBV19 and TRBJ1-2, is DGGITQSPKYLFRKEGQNVTLSCEQNLNHDAMYWYRQDPGQGLRLIYYSQIVNDFQKGDIAEGYSVSREKKESFPLTVTSAQKNPTAFYLCASSSGQGGGYTFGSGTRLTVV.

V and J are TRBV12-3 or TRBV12-4 and TRBJ1-2; 7 nucleotides line up with TRBD1. V shed 5 bases, J shed 8 bases, and the junction held 5 bases outside the gene matches. The CDR3 length is 12 residues. DNA of the CDR3: TGTGCCAGCAGTACGACAGGGAGCGGCTACACCTTC. The encoded protein is CASSTTGSGYTF.

The V gene is TRBV7-8, the J gene TRBJ2-7; TRBD1 matches at 8 bases. J gave up 3 bases and V 5 bases, and 15 bases lay outside the gene matches. The germline CDR1 and CDR2 sequences are SGHVS and FQNEAQ. The CDR3 sequence is 17 residues long. This CDR3 is CASSGSLGQVVVYEQYV. The CDR3 nucleotides read TGTGCCAGCAGCGGAAGTCTGGGACAGGTGGTTGTCTACGAGCAGTACGTC.

The sample holds one count of this clone. The genes are TRBV2 and TRBJ1-5, with 9 nucleotides matching TRBD1. CDR1 and CDR2 (germline): SNHLY, FYNNEI. This CDR3 has 15 residues. V gave up 5 bases and J gave up 3 bases; unmatched junction bases: 5. CDR3 amino acids: CASSSGQGINQPQHF. The CDR3 region has the DNA TGTGCCAGCAGTTCTGGACAGGGGATCAATCAGCCCCAGCATTTT. The whole variable domain, remainder taken from reference TRBV2 and TRBJ1-5, is EPEVTQTPSHQVTQMGQEVILRCVPISNHLYFYWYRQILGQKVEFLVSFYNNEISEKSEIFDDQFSVERPDGSNFTLKIRSTKLEDSAMYFCASSSGQGINQPQHFGDGTRLSIL.

The J gene is TRBJ1-1, the V gene TRBV19; D gene ambiguous. CDR1 is LNHDA, CDR2 SQIVND, per germline (reference sequence). V was clipped by 3 bases and J by 1 base, with 12 bases between them. The CDR3 runs to 15 residues. The CDR3 nucleotides read TGTGCCAGTAGTATCGAGGAGTTAGGGAACACTGAAGCTTTCTTT. It yields the protein CASSIEELGNTEAFF.

The CDR3 reads CASSYGDRASYEQYF. The CDR3, as DNA: TGTGCCAGCAGCTACGGGGACAGAGCTTCCTACGAGCAGTACTTC. The genes are TRBV5-6 and TRBJ2-7; 7 nucleotides agree with TRBD1. J gave up 1 base and V 3 bases, and 7 bases lay outside the gene matches. Germline CDR1 SGHDT, CDR2 YYEEEE. The CDR3 extends over 15 amino acids.

This rearrangement joins TRBV30 to TRBJ1-2, with 7 bases fitting TRBD1. Germline V lookup: CDR1 GTSNPN, CDR2 SVGIG (reference sequence). CDR3 length equals 13 residues. J gave up 4 bases and V 3 bases, and 5 bases lay outside the gene matches. The CDR3, as DNA: TGTGCCTGGAGCCCGACAGGGTCCTATGGCTACACCTTC. Encoded protein: CAWSPTGSYGYTF. Drawing the rest from reference TRBV30 and TRBJ1-2, the complete variable domain is SQTIHQWPATLVQPVGSPLSLECTVEGTSNPNLYWYRQAAGRGLQLLFYSVGIGQISSEVPQNLSASRPQDRQFILSSKKLLLSDSGFYLCAWSPTGSYGYTFGSGTRLTVV.

This clone was counted a single time. J is TRBJ1-1 and V is TRBV29-1; the match to TRBD1 covers 8 bases. Unmatched junction bases numbered 9, after V lost 5 bases and J lost 4 bases. The CDR3 sequence is 14 residues long. Germline CDR1 and CDR2: SQVTM and ANQGSEA. This CDR3 is CSVSRDRGRTEAFF. The CDR3 bases are TGCAGCGTTTCTCGAGACAGGGGACGCACTGAAGCTTTCTTT.

For the CDR3, the DNA is TGTGCCAGCAGTCTAGTGTTTAGAAACACTGAAGCTTTCTTT. This codes for CASSLVFRNTEAFF. This sequence joins TRBV6-5 and TRBJ1-1; D unclear. The V end lost 5 bases, the J end lost 2 bases, and 12 bases lay between the germline ends. Per germline, CDR1 MNHEY and CDR2 SVGAGI. The CDR3 spans 14 residues.

The rearrangement joins TRBV19 to TRBJ1-3; no clear D gene. V was clipped by 5 bases and J by 4 bases, with 9 bases between them. Germline CDR1 reads LNHDA; CDR2 reads SQIVND (reference sequence). This CDR3 has 13 residues. In DNA form, the CDR3 reads TGTGCCAGTAGTCCCACTGTGGGAAACACCATATATTTT. It is translated as CASSPTVGNTIYF.

This clone has only a few counts. CDR3 in amino acids: CSVDRDRGNTIYF. CDR3 sequence (DNA): TGCAGCGTAGACCGGGACAGAGGAAACACCATATATTTT. This chain uses TRBV29-1 with TRBJ1-3, with 7 bases identical to TRBD1. The CDR3 length is 13 residues. Germline lookup yields CDR1 SQVTM and CDR2 ANQGSEA. J was trimmed by 4 bases and V by 6 bases; bases with no gene match: 6.

This chain joins TRBV3-1 (or the pseudogene TRBV3-2) and TRBJ2-1; D is perhaps TRBD2 (5 bases). CDR3 size: 15 residues. Per the germline V gene, CDR1 is LGHDT and CDR2 is YNNKEL (reference sequence). Deletions cut 0 bases from V and 4 bases from J, with 10 bases between. CDR3 residues: CASSQDPSRYNEQFF. CDR3 bases: TGTGCCAGCAGCCAAGATCCTAGCCGGTACAATGAGCAGTTCTTC.

The rearrangement links TRBV3-1 (or the pseudogene TRBV3-2) to TRBJ1-2; 8 bases fit TRBD1. The CDR3 has 16 amino acids. Germline V gene data show CDR1 as LGHDT and CDR2 as YNNKEL (reference sequence). Unmatched junction bases numbered 10, after V lost 0 bases and J lost 7 bases. Here the CDR3 DNA reads TGTGCCAGCAGCCAAGATTGGGGCAGGGGGCGCGGTGGCTACACCTTC. Translated: CASSQDWGRGRGGYTF.

The chain uses TRBV7-8 and TRBJ1-1; D remains ambiguous. Trimming removed 7 bases at V and 1 base at J, with 22 bases between. Germline values: CDR1 SGHVS, CDR2 FQNEAQ. This CDR3 is built from 17 residues. The CDR3, as DNA: TGTGCCAGCACCACCTCCGAGGGCCGGAGGGCGAACACTGAAGCTTTCTTT. Its translation: CASTTSEGRRANTEAFF.